The entry that follows covers one TCR beta chain sequence. This clonotype was detected many times. Its antigen is still unknown. Per-base quality was not reported, and no clone a single base away is much larger than it. The sample originates from a study of human T cells and chemical hapten exposure (dated by TCRdb to the early 2020s). About the full investigation: For sensitization, 2% DPC in acetone was applied to a 2 cm by 2 cm area of upper inner arm skin. Patients additionally received weekly therapeutic DPC doses to the scalp throughout the roughly 25-week study period. Patch testing on the upper back used Finn chambers containing 0.01% DPC, with scoring done after 6 days according to International Contact Dermatitis Research Group standards. The study tracked peripheral blood TCR repertoire changes in vivo during primary and secondary sensitization to the hapten diphenylcyclopropenone (DPC) in alopecia patients. Blood was sampled from patients pre-sensitization (week 0) and at 2, 6 and about 24 weeks after DPC sensitization. Roughly 30 alopecia patients provided blood for TCR sequencing at one to four time points (pre-sensitization, 2, 6 and 24 weeks). The mostly female patient cohort included alopecia areata with under or over 50% scalp involvement, alopecia totalis and alopecia universalis. The libraries were sequenced as a pool, and the TCR yield per sample differed mostly because of small variations in library volumes within the pool.

Here is what the overall study found, with its caveats: DPC sensitization did not change how many TCRs were above 1 in 1000 frequency, and no evidence was found of alterations in global repertoire structure. Because all patients had alopecia, a presumed autoimmune disease, the immune response of the patients might differ from that of healthy individuals. The number of PT1 expanded TCRs positively correlated with patch test score, significant at thresholds 8, 16 and 32 but not 4. Significantly more large CDR3 similarity clusters were formed by expanded TCRs than by pre-sensitization or healthy control sets, consistent with antigen-driven responses. Repeated subsampling changed both the strength of the expansion versus patch-test correlation and the threshold at which that correlation became significant.

Libraries were built with RACE. The sample was run on a NextSeq 500. During library preparation, unique molecular identifiers were attached to individual cDNA molecules so that TCRs could be counted quantitatively and reproducibly. Each blood RNA sample was used to sequence both TCR alpha and TCR beta chains. Regarding the original processing steps: The median number of TCRs per sample was approximately 93,000, ranging from about 20,000 to 690,600. V, J and CDR3 annotation of the TCR reads was carried out using the Decombinator software suite. For the PS versus PT1 abundance plots, all samples were subsampled to the same number of TCRs (28,000). TCRs were defined as expanded if absent before sensitization and observed at least eight times at the 2-week time point. In-frame beta chains were kept once TCRdb had trimmed the public reads at Q25 with fastp and called clones with MiXCR. Merged by CDR3 protein, the rows form single entries marked with the most common genes and DNA. The V and J calls were not made by the authors but by TCRdb's processing. Here the sample has roughly 96,000 distinct CDR3 sequences; roughly a tenth occur a single time. Just over 2% of the sample rests with the top ten.

The time point tag for this specimen amounts to: patch test 2, 6 weeks after DPC sensitization. In the paper's terms, the treatment or condition label means: therapeutic diphenylcyclopropenone sensitization with weekly scalp DPC. At each patch-test visit, blood was drawn before the patch test was applied. Patients were considered eligible if aged 18 to 70, diagnosed with alopecia and deemed suitable for DPC therapy, and patients were excluded if pregnant. Total RNA was isolated from unfractionated whole blood collected in Tempus Blood RNA tubes. Sequenced here: whole blood, sampled in connection with sensitization to the hapten diphenylcyclopropenone (DPC). The clonotype comes from a woman between 40 and 55 years old with alopecia areata. Some clones in this sample may be carry-over from other donors' samples.

The DNA reads as follows: TGTGCCATCAGTGAGGGACTAGCGGGGGTCACAGATACGCAGTATTTT. Translated, this is CAISEGLAGVTDTQYF. The rearrangement combines TRBV10-3 with TRBJ2-3, with TRBD2 identical over 13 junction bases. Including the terminal cysteine and phenylalanine, the CDR3 comprises 16 residues. Only the CDR3 DNA stays, 48 bases, in frame from base 1. At the junction V is shortened by 2 bases and J by 2 bases; bases outside the gene matches: 1. For CDR1 and CDR2, the germline V gene lists ENHRY and SYGVKD.